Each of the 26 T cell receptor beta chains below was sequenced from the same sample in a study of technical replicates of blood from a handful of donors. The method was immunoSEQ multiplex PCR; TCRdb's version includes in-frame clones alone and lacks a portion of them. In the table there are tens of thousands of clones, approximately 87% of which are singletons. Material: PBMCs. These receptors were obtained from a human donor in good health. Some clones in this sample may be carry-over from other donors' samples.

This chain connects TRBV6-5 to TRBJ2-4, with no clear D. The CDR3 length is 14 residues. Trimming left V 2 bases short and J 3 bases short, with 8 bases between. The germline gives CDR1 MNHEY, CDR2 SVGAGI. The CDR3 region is CASSYRYGKNIQYF. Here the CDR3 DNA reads TGTGCCAGCAGTTACCGGTATGGCAAAAACATTCAGTACTTC.

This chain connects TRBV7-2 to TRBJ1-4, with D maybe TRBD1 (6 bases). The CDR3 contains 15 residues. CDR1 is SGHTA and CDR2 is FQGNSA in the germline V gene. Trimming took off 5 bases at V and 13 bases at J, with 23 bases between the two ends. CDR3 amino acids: CASSPGQTTGIGLFF. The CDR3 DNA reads TGTGCCAGCAGCCCTGGACAGACTACAGGGATCGGACTGTTTTTT. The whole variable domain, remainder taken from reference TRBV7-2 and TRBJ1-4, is GAGVSQSPSNKVTEKGKDVELRCDPISGHTALYWYRQSLGQGLEFLIYFQGNSAPDKSGLPSDRFSAERTGGSVSTLTIQRTQQEDSAVYLCASSPGQTTGIGLFFGSGTQLSVL.

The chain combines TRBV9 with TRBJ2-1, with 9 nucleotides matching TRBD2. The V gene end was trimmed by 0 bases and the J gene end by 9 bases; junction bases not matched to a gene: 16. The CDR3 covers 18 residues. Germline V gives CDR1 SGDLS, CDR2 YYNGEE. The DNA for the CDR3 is TGTGCCAGCAGCGTAGGCTTAAGGGCTCGGCGGGAGGGCCTTGAGCAGTTCTTC. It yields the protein CASSVGLRARREGLEQFF.

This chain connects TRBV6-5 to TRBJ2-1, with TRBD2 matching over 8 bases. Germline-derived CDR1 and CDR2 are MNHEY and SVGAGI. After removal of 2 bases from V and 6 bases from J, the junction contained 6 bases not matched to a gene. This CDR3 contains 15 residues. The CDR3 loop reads CASSYILAVGNEQFF. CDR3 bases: TGTGCCAGCAGTTACATACTAGCGGTGGGCAATGAGCAGTTCTTC.

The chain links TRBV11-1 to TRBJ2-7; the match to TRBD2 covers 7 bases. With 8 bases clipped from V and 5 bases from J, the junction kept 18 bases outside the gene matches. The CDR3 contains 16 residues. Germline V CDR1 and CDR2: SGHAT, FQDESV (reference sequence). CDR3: CASRRLGGGFRDEQYF. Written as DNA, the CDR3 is TGTGCCAGCCGAAGACTCGGCGGGGGTTTTAGGGACGAGCAGTACTTC.

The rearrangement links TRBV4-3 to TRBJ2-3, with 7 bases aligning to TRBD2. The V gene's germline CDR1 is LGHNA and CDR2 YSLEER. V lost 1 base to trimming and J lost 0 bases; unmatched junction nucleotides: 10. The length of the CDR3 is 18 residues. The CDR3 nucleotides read TGCGCCAGCAGCCAAGGAGCGGGACCTTCCGGGAGCACAGATACGCAGTATTTT. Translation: CASSQGAGPSGSTDTQYF.

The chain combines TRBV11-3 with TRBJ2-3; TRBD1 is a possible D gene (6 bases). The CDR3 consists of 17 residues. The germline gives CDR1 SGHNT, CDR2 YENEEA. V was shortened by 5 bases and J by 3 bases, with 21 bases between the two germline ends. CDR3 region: CASSPRSGTTGTDTQYF. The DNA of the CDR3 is TGTGCCAGCAGCCCGCGCTCCGGGACAACTGGGACAGATACGCAGTATTTT. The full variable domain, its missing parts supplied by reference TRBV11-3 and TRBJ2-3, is EAGVVQSPRYKIIEKKQPVAFWCNPISGHNTLYWYLQNLGQGPELLIRYENEEAVDDSQLPKDRFSAERLKGVDSTLKIQPAELGDSAVYLCASSPRSGTTGTDTQYFGPGTRLTVL.

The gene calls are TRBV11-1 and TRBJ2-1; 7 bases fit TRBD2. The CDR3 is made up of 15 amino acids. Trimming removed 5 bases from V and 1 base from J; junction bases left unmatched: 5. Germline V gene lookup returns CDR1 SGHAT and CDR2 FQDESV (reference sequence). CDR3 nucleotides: TGTGCCAGCAGCCTCCCAGCGGGGTCCTACAATGAGCAGTTCTTC. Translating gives CASSLPAGSYNEQFF. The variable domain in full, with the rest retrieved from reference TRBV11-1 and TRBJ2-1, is EAEVAQSPRYKITEKSQAVAFWCDPISGHATLYWYRQILGQGPELLVQFQDESVVDDSQLPKDRFSAERLKGVDSTLKIQPAELGDSAMYLCASSLPAGSYNEQFFGPGTRLTVL.

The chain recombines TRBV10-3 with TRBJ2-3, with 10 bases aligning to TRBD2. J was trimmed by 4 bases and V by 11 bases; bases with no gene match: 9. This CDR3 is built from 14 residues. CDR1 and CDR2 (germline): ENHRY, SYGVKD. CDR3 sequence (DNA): TGTGCCTTCTCGAAGCGGGGGGGGGCAGATACGCAGTATTTT. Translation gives CAFSKRGGADTQYF.

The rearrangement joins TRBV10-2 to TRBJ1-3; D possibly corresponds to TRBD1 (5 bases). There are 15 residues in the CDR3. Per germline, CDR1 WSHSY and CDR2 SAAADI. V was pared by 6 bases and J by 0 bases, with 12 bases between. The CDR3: CASRQGSPSGNTIYF. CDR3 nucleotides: TGCGCCAGCAGGCAGGGCAGCCCCTCTGGAAACACCATATATTTT.

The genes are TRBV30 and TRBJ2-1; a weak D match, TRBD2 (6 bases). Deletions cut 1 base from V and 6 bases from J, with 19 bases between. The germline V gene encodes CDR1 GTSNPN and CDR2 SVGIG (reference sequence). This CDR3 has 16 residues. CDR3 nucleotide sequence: TGTGCCTGGAGTGGGACCGGGAGTAGGTCTATCAATGAGCAGTTCTTC. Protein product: CAWSGTGSRSINEQFF.

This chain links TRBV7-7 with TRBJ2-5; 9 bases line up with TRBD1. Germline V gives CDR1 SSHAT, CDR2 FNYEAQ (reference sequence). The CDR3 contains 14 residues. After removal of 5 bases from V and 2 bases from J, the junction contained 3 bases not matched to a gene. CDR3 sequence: CASSLGTGQETQYF. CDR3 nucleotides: TGTGCCAGCAGCCTCGGGACAGGGCAAGAGACCCAGTACTTC.

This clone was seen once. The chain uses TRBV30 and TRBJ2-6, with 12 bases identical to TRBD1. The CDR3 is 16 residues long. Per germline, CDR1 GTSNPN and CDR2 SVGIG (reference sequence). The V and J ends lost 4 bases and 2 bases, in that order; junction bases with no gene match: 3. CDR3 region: CAWMGTGGAGANVLTF. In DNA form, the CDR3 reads TGTGCCTGGATGGGGACAGGGGGCGCTGGGGCCAACGTCCTGACTTTC.

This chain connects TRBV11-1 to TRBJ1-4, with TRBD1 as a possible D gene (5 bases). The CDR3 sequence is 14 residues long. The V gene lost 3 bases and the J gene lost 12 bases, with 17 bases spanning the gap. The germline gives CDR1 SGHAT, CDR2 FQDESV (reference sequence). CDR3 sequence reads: CASSFRETSSELFF. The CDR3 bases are TGTGCCAGCAGCTTCAGGGAAACGTCTTCAGAACTGTTTTTT.

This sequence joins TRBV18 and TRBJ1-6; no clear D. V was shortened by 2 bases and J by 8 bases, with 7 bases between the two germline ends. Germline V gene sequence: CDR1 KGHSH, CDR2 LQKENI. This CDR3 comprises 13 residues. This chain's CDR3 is CASSPEVDSPLHF. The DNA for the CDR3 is TGTGCCAGCTCACCAGAGGTGGATTCACCCCTCCACTTT.

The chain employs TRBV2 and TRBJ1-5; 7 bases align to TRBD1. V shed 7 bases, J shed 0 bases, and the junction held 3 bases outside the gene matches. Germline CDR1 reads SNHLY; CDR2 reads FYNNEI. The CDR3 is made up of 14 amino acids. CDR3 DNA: TGTGCCAGCAAGGGGGACAGTAGCAATCAGCCCCAGCATTTT. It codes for CASKGDSSNQPQHF.

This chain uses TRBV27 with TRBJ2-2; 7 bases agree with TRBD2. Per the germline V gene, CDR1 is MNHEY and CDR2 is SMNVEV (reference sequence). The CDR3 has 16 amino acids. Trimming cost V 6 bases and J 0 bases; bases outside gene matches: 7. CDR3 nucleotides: TGTGCCAGCAGGGCAGCGGGGAAGGCGAACACCGGGGAGCTGTTTTTT. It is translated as CASRAAGKANTGELFF.

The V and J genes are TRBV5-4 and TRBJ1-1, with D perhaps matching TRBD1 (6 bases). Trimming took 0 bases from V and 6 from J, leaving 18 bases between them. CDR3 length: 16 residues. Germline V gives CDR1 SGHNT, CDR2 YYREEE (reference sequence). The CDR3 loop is CASSLANRQAGAEAFF. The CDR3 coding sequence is TGTGCCAGCAGCTTGGCTAATAGACAGGCCGGCGCTGAAGCTTTCTTT. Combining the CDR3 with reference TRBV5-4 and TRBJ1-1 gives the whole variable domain ETGVTQSPTHLIKTRGQQVTLRCSSQSGHNTVSWYQQALGQGPQFIFQYYREEENGRGNFPPRFSGLQFPNYSSELNVNALELDDSALYLCASSLANRQAGAEAFFGQGTRLTVV.

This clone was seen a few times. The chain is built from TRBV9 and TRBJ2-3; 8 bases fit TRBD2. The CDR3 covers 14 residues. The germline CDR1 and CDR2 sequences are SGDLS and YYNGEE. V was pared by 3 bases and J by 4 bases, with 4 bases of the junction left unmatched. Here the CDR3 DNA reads TGTGCCAGCAGCGCCCGGACTAGCCCAGATACGCAGTATTTT. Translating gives CASSARTSPDTQYF.

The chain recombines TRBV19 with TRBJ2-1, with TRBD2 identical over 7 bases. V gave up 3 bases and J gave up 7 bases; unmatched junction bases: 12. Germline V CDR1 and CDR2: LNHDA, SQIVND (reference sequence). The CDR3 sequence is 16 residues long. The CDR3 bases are TGTGCCAGTAGTATGGGAGTTCGGACTAGGCTTAATGAGCAGTTCTTC. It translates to CASSMGVRTRLNEQFF.

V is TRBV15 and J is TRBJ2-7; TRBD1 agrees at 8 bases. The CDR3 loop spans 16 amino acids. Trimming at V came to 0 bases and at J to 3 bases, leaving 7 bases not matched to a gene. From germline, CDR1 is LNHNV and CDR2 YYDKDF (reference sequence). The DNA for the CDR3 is TGTGCCACCAGCAGAGATCCCGGACAGGGAAGCTACGAGCAGTACTTC. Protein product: CATSRDPGQGSYEQYF.

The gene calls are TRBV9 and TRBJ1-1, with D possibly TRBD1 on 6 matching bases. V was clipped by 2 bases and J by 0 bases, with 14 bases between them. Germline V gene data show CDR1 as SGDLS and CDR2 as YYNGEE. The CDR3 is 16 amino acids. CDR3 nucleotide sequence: TGTGCCAGCAGCGTCCGAGCAGGGGCAATGAACACTGAAGCTTTCTTT. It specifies CASSVRAGAMNTEAFF.

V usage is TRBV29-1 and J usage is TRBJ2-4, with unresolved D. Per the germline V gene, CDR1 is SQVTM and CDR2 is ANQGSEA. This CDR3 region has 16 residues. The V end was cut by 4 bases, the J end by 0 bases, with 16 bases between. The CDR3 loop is CSVVFSSGLAKNIQYF. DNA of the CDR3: TGCAGCGTTGTTTTCTCGTCAGGTTTAGCCAAAAACATTCAGTACTTC.

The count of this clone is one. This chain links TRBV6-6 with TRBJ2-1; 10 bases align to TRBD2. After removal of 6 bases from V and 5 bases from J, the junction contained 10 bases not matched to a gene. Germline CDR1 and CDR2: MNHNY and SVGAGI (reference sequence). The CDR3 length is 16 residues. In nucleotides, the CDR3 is TGTGCCAGCAGGCCAAGGCGGACTAGCGGTGACAATGAGCAGTTCTTC. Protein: CASRPRRTSGDNEQFF.

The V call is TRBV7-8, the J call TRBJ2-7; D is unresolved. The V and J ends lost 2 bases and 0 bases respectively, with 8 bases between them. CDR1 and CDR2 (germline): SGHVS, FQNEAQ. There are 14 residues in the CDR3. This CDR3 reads CASSLLAGSYEQYF. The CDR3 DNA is TGTGCCAGCAGCTTATTGGCTGGCTCCTACGAGCAGTACTTC.

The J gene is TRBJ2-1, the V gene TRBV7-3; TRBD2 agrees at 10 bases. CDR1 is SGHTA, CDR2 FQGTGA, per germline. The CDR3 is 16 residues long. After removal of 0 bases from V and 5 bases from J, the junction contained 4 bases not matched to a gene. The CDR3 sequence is CASSLTVGLADNEQFF. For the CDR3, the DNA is TGTGCCAGCAGCTTAACGGTCGGACTAGCGGACAATGAGCAGTTCTTC.